The present T cell receptor beta chain was sequenced within a study of T cells in Graves' hyperthyroidism and ophthalmopathy. This clonotype was seen repeatedly, ten times or more. Amplified TCR beta CDR3 regions derived from RNA transcripts. The TCR CDR3 was amplified in a first-round RT-PCR using the HTBI primer set. One entry per CDR3 protein results from TCRdb running MiXCR on the multiplex PCR reads. The sample shows approximately 420,000 distinct CDR3 sequences, about 13% of them seen only once. V was pared by 6 bases and J by 0 bases, with 8 bases between. The CDR3 length is 13 residues. The chain couples TRBV12-3 or TRBV12-4 to TRBJ1-2; D is ambiguous. Sample: blood. The clonotype originates from a woman under 30 with Graves' hyperthyroidism. CDR3 in amino acids: CASSDPPNYGYTF. CDR3 in DNA: TGTGCCAGCAGCGATCCCCCTAACTATGGCTACACCTTC.